These T cell receptor beta chains were read from a single sample in a study of human CD8 memory T cell subsets. Following a re-call of the 5' RACE reads, TCRdb has one entry per CDR3 protein and lacks DNA. The sample's table shows 4,500 to 5,500 distinct CDR3 sequences. The sequenced sample consisted of CD8+ T cells from PBMCs. The receptors here all came from a human donor in good health. Each CDR3 is given with its conserved first and last residue. Rows may omit the clone size; those that give it use once, few, many or a size class.

J,V,size,CDR3
TRBJ2-5,TRBV20-1,NA,CSARDLVGAVETQYF
TRBJ2-7,TRBV7-2,NA,CASSPSRDGIEQYF
TRBJ2-2,TRBV6-4,medium-sized,CASSGVGDTGELFF
TRBJ2-7,TRBV7-2,medium-sized,CASSVAGVGYEQYF
TRBJ2-2,TRBV10-3,large,CAIGNTGELFF
TRBJ1-2,TRBV7-9,NA,CASSQSPGTGPNYGYTF
TRBJ2-7,TRBV6-5,medium-sized,CASSLSGEGYEQYF
TRBJ2-7,TRBV10-3,NA,CATFLGQGPSYEQYF
TRBJ2-1,TRBV6-4,NA,CASSASSSYNEQFF
TRBJ1-5,TRBV4-1,medium-sized,CASSQFGGVGQPQHF
TRBJ2-2,TRBV19,NA,CASSTPGQDTGELFF
TRBJ2-2,TRBV10-3,NA,CAISGDRPANTGELFF
TRBJ2-7,TRBV20-1,medium-sized,CSAGETSEDYEQYF
TRBJ2-1,TRBV5-1,NA,CASSPTQGGSYNEQFF
TRBJ2-7,TRBV7-9,NA,CASSSSPQREGQPGQYF
TRBJ2-3,TRBV5-4,NA,CASSHSQQGKDTQYF
TRBJ2-3,TRBV6-4,NA,CASSEGGPTDTQYF
TRBJ2-1,TRBV6-2/TRBV6-3,NA,CASSPDYNNEQFF
TRBJ2-3,TRBV7-6,NA,CASSFSPTTPGHRTDTQYF
TRBJ2-7,TRBV6-1,NA,CASSEELAGVYEQYF
TRBJ1-4,TRBV28,medium-sized,CASSPTTDGGNEKLFF
TRBJ2-2,TRBV6-4,NA,CASSALDTTGELFF
TRBJ1-1,TRBV20-1,NA,CSASSGRSHTEAFF
TRBJ2-2,TRBV6-2/TRBV6-3,NA,CASSRQDTGELFF
TRBJ2-3,TRBV3-1,NA,CASSQDSSAFGADTQYF
TRBJ2-1,TRBV4-2,NA,CASSQERDINNEQFF
TRBJ1-2,TRBV27,medium-sized,CASTSLGDYGYTF
TRBJ2-7,TRBV15,medium-sized,CATSRPSDGSSYEQYF
TRBJ2-2,TRBV3-1,NA,CASQTGGRVTGELFF
TRBJ1-5,TRBV6-4,NA,CASSEGSNQPQHF
TRBJ2-1,TRBV6-4,large,CASSESGGAPHEQFF
TRBJ1-1,TRBV4-3,large,CASSQSLDSHTEAFF
TRBJ2-7,TRBV6-2/TRBV6-3,NA,CASSASGTGSYEQYF
TRBJ2-5,TRBV6-4,large,CASSERTGGQETQYF
TRBJ2-7,TRBV4-2,medium-sized,CASSQDSGTASYEQYF
TRBJ2-1,TRBV4-3,medium-sized,CASSQEPGGSYNEQFF
TRBJ2-1,TRBV6-4,NA,CASSDSKRGGSDEQFF